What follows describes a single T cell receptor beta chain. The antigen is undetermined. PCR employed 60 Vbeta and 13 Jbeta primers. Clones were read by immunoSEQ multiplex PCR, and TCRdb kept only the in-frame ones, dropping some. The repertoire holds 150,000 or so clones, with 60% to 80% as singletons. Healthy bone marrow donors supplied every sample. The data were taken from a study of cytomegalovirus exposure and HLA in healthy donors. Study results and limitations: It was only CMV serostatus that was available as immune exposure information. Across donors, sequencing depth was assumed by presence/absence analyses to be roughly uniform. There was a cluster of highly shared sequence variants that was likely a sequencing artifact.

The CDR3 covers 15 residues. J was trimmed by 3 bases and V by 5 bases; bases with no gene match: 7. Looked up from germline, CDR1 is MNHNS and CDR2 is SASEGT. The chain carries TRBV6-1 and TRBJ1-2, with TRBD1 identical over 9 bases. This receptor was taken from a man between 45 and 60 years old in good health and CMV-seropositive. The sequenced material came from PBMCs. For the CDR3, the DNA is TGTGCCAGCAGTACTGGACAGGGGTTCGACTATGGCTACACCTTC. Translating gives CASSTGQGFDYGYTF.